Detailed here is one TCR beta chain. This sample is drawn from a study of T cells after somatic rescue of genetic block. Measured with immunoSEQ multiplex PCR; TCRdb has only the in-frame clones, and not every one. This table has 55,000 to 75,000 clones, around 93% appearing once. Germline CDR1 LNHDA, CDR2 SQIVND (reference sequence). V lost 4 bases and J lost 1, with 13 bases in between. There are 15 residues in the CDR3. Sequenced: peripheral blood mononuclear cells (PBMCs). The V call is TRBV19, the J call TRBJ2-5; D is uncertain. The receptor's source is a man aged 35 to 55. As DNA, the CDR3 is TGTGCCAGTAGTACCCTTGGCATGAGCCAAGAGACCCAGTACTTC. It yields the protein CASSTLGMSQETQYF.